Listed below are T cell receptor beta chains from one sample, sequenced in a study of molecular identifiers for immune sequencing clone quantification. TCRdb processed the PCR reads anew with MiXCR; each CDR3 protein has one entry. Found here are some 93,000 distinct CDR3 sequences, roughly 23% of them singletons; the top ten hold 0.85% to 1.2%. The sample taken for sequencing was naive CD8+ T cells from blood, with Jurkat cell RNA spiked in. The source is a human donor in good health. Some libraries in this study had Jurkat cell RNA spiked in. CDR3s include the opening cysteine and the closing phenylalanine or tryptophan. D genes are given only for firm matches. Clone size is given for some rows only: seen once, a few or many times, or a class if the clone is expanded.

clone size	D gene	J gene	V gene	CDR3 DNA	CDR3 protein
.	.	TRBJ2-3	TRBV29-1	TGCAGCGTTGAAGCTAGCACCAATACGCAGTATTTT	CSVEASTNTQYF
many	.	TRBJ1-1	TRBV11-2	TGTGCCAGCAGCTTAGGGTACGATATGATCTACATGAACACTGAAGCTTTCTTT	CASSLGYDMIYMNTEAFF
few	.	TRBJ2-5	TRBV28	TGTGCCAGCAGACGGGGAGTGGGACATCAAGAGACCCAGTACTTC	CASRRGVGHQETQYF
many	TRBD1	TRBJ2-7	TRBV7-9	TGTGCCAGCAGCGTTGGACAGGTGATGTCCTACGAGCAGTACTTC	CASSVGQVMSYEQYF
.	.	TRBJ2-7	TRBV19	TGTGCCAGTAGTTGGGGGGATAGTAGCTCCTACGAGCAGTACTTC	CASSWGDSSSYEQYF
many	.	TRBJ2-3	TRBV13	TGTGCCAGCAGCTTTAGCGCTTCAGATACGCAGTATTTT	CASSFSASDTQYF
many	TRBD1	TRBJ1-1	TRBV27	TGTGCCAGCAGTTTAGGGGGACAGGGGGCTGAAGCTTTCTTT	CASSLGGQGAEAFF
many	.	TRBJ2-7	TRBV28	TGTGCCAGCAGTTTTCCCCATCTGCCCTACGAGCAGTACTTC	CASSFPHLPYEQYF
many	TRBD2	TRBJ2-3	TRBV20-1	TGCAGTGCTTTTCGTAGCGGGGGGGCAGATACGCAGTATTTT	CSAFRSGGADTQYF
few	TRBD1	TRBJ1-2	TRBV6-1	TGTGCCAGCAGTGCTTGGACAGGGGAGTCGGATGGCTACACCTTC	CASSAWTGESDGYTF
many	.	TRBJ1-1	TRBV21-1	TGTGCCAGCAGCAAAGGTACCGTGCGGGCTTTCTTT	CASSKGTVRAFF